The rows below give T cell receptor beta chains drawn from one sample of a study of long-term antiretroviral therapy in people with HIV. Repertoires were generated with immunoSEQ multiplex PCR, while TCRdb's copy carries only in-frame clones and drops some. The data show 20,000 to 30,000 clones, around 80% seen once. The sequences come from unsorted PBMCs, collected 3 years after starting antiretroviral therapy. All receptors come from a young man with HIV. Both conserved end residues are part of each CDR3. D genes are given only for firm matches. Rows give clone size only sometimes, using once, few, many, or a class for an expanded clone.

len	d_gene	v_gene	abundance	j_gene	CDR3nt	CDR3aa
15	-	TRBV7-3	-	TRBJ2-2	TGTGCCAGCAGCTTATCGGGCCTGGAGGGGGGGGAGCTGTTTTTT	CASSLSGLEGGELFF
13	-	TRBV30	-	TRBJ1-2	TGTGCCTGGAGTGCGGGGAACCAAGGAGGCTACACCTTC	CAWSAGNQGGYTF
14	-	TRBV14	-	TRBJ1-4	TGTGCCAGCAGCCAATACACTGGGGGAGGAAAACTGTTTTTT	CASSQYTGGGKLFF
15	-	TRBV18	few	TRBJ1-3	TGTGCCAGCTCACCCGCCGTAGCTACTGGAAACACCATATATTTT	CASSPAVATGNTIYF
15	-	TRBV18	-	TRBJ1-4	TGTGCCAGCTCACCACCGAGCAGGGCCGGGGAAAAACTGTTTTTT	CASSPPSRAGEKLFF
17	TRBD1	TRBV5-6	-	TRBJ1-2	TGTGCCAGCAGCAATCCCTACACAGGGGACTCCTCTAGGAGCTACACCTTC	CASSNPYTGDSSRSYTF
13	-	TRBV19	-	TRBJ1-5	TGTGCCAGTACCCGCGGGGCGAATCAGCCCCAGCATTTT	CASTRGANQPQHF
15	TRBD1	TRBV19	-	TRBJ1-4	TGTGCCAGTAGTATATATGGGACAGATAATGAAAAACTGTTTTTT	CASSIYGTDNEKLFF
15	-	TRBV29-1	-	TRBJ2-1	TGCAGCGTTGTGGGAGCGGGCACTGCCTACAATGAGCAGTTCTTC	CSVVGAGTAYNEQFF
13	-	TRBV6-5	-	TRBJ1-2	TGTGCCAGCAGTTACACCGGGGCACAGGGCTACACCTTC	CASSYTGAQGYTF
13	-	TRBV6-5	-	TRBJ1-6	TGTGCCAGCAGTTACCCCCCGGGATTCCCCCTCCACTTT	CASSYPPGFPLHF
13	TRBD1	TRBV27	-	TRBJ1-2	TGTGCCAGCAGTTTTGGACAGGGGCCTGGCTACACCTTC	CASSFGQGPGYTF
16	-	TRBV12-2	once	TRBJ1-5	TGTGCAAGTCGCTCCGGCCTGGGGTTTGGGAATCAGCCCCAGCATTTT	CASRSGLGFGNQPQHF
14	-	TRBV10-1	-	TRBJ2-3	TGCGCCAGCAGTCCACCCTTCCAGTCGGATACGCAGTATTTT	CASSPPFQSDTQYF
14	-	TRBV10-2	-	TRBJ1-4	TGCGCCAGCCGGCCGGGGGCCCTTAATGAAAAACTGTTTTTT	CASRPGALNEKLFF
14	-	TRBV13	-	TRBJ2-5	TGTGCCAGCAGCTTAGGGGGACCGCAAGAGACCCAGTACTTC	CASSLGGPQETQYF
16	-	TRBV29-1	-	TRBJ2-3	TGCAGCGTTGTTATGGAGGACAGTCGGATCACAGATACGCAGTATTTT	CSVVMEDSRITDTQYF
13	TRBD1	TRBV27	-	TRBJ1-6	TGTGCCAGCAGCCCCAGGGGGTATTCACCCCTCCACTTT	CASSPRGYSPLHF
15	-	TRBV6-5	few	TRBJ1-3	TGTGCCAGCAGTTACTCGAGAGCGGTTGGAAACACCATATATTTT	CASSYSRAVGNTIYF
20	TRBD1	TRBV15	-	TRBJ1-5	TGTGCCACCAGCAGTGACCGGGACAGGGGGCGTAGTGGCAGCAATCAGCCCCAGCATTTT	CATSSDRDRGRSGSNQPQHF
14	TRBD1	TRBV5-6	-	TRBJ2-1	TGTGCCAGCAGCTTGCAAGACAGGGCCCATGAGCAGTTCTTC	CASSLQDRAHEQFF
13	TRBD1	TRBV2	-	TRBJ1-5	TGTGCCAGCAGTGTGACAGGGAATCAGCCCCAGCATTTT	CASSVTGNQPQHF
15	-	TRBV10-3	-	TRBJ1-3	TGTGCCATCAGTGGTGACCGAAGCTCTGGAAACACCATATATTTT	CAISGDRSSGNTIYF
13	-	TRBV5-6	-	TRBJ2-3	TGTGCCAGCCGCGAGGCGGCCACAGATACGCAGTATTTT	CASREAATDTQYF
19	TRBD2	TRBV9	-	TRBJ2-1	TGTGCCAGCAGCGAGCCCCTCGGGACTAGCGGGGAGGTTGCTTATGAGCAGTTCTTC	CASSEPLGTSGEVAYEQFF
16	-	TRBV28	-	TRBJ1-2	TGTGCCAGCAGTTTGGAAACTGAACGACCGGGATACGGCTACACCTTC	CASSLETERPGYGYTF
15	-	TRBV2	-	TRBJ2-2	TGTGCCAGCAGTCTCCAGGGTTTTACGATCGGGGAGCTGTTTTTT	CASSLQGFTIGELFF
14	TRBD1	TRBV5-1	-	TRBJ2-7	TGCGCCAGCAGCTGGACAGGGGGCACCGCCGAGCAGTACTTC	CASSWTGGTAEQYF
13	-	TRBV2	-	TRBJ1-2	TGTGCCAGCAGGCCGGACTCGAGGGATGGCTACACCTTC	CASRPDSRDGYTF
14	-	TRBV28	-	TRBJ1-4	TGTGCCAGCAGTTCCCAGGCAGGAGAAGAAAAACTGTTTTTT	CASSSQAGEEKLFF